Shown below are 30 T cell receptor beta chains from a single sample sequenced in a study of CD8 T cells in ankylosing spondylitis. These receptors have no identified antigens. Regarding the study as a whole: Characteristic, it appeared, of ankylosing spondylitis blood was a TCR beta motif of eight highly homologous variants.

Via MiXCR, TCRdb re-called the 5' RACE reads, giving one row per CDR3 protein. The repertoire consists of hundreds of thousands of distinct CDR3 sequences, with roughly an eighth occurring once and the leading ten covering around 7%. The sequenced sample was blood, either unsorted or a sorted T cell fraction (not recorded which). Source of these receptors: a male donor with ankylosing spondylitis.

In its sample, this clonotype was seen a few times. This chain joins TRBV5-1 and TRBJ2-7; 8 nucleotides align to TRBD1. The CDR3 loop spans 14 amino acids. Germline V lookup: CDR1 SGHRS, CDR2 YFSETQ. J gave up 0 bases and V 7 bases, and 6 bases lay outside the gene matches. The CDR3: CASRRGQDSYEQYF. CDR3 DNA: TGCGCCAGCCGCCGGGGACAGGACTCCTACGAGCAGTACTTC.

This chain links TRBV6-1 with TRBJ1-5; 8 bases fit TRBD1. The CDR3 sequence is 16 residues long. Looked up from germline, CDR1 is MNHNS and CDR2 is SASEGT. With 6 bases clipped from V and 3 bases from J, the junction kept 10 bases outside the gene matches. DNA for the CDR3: TGTGCCAGCAGGGACCCGACAGGGGCCAACAATCAGCCCCAGCATTTT. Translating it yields CASRDPTGANNQPQHF.

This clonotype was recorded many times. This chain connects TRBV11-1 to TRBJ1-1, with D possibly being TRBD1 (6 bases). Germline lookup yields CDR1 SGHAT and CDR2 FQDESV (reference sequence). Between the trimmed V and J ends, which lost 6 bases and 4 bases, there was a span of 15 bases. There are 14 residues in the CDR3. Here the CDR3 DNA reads TGTGCCAGCAGAAGTTATAAGGGGGGCACTGAAGCTTTCTTT. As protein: CASRSYKGGTEAFF.

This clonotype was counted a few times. The CDR3 reads CASSFSWAGNLNTEAFF. The CDR3 coding sequence is TGCGCCAGCAGCTTTTCCTGGGCAGGAAATTTGAACACTGAAGCTTTCTTT. This sequence joins TRBV5-1 and TRBJ1-1, with D unclear. V shed 2 bases and J shed 0 bases, with 17 bases lying between them. The CDR3 has 17 residues. The germline V gene encodes CDR1 SGHRS and CDR2 YFSETQ.

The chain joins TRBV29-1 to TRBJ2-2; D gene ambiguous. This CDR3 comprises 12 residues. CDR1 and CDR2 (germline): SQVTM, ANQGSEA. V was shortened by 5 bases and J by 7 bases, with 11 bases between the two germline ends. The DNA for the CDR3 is TGCAGCGTTATCCGTCAGAGCGGGGAGCTGTTTTTT. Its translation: CSVIRQSGELFF.

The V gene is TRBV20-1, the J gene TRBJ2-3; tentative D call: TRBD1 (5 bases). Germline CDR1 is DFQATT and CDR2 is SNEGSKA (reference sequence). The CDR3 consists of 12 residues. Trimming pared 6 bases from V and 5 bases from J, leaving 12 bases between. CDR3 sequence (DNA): TGCAGTGCCCCGTCCACAGGAGATACGCAGTATTTT. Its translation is CSAPSTGDTQYF.

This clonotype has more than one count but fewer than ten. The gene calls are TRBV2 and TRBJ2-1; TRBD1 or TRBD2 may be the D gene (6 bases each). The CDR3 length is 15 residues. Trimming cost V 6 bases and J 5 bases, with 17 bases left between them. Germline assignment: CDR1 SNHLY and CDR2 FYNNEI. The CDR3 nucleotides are TGTGCCAGCAGGGAGGGGTGGGGGCAGCACAATGAGCAGTTCTTC. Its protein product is CASREGWGQHNEQFF.

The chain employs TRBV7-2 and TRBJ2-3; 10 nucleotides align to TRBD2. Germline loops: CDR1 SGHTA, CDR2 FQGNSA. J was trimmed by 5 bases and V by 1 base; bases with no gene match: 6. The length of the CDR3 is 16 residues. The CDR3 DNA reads TGTGCCAGCAGCTTAGTGAGCGGGAGGGAGAAAGATACGCAGTATTTT. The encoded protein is CASSLVSGREKDTQYF.

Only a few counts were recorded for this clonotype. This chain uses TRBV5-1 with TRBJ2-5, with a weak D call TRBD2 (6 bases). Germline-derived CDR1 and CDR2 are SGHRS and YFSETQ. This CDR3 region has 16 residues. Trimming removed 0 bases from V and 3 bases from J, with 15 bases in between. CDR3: CASSLGSRGSEETQYF. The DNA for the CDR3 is TGCGCCAGCAGCTTGGGCTCGCGGGGATCCGAAGAGACCCAGTACTTC.

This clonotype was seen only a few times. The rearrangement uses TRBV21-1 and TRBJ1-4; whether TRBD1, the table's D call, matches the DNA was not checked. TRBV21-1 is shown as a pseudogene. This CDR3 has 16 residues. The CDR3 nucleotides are TGTGCCAGCAGGGGAGGATGGGACAGCTCTAATGAAAAACTGTTTTTT. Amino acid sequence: CASRGGWDSSNEKLFF.

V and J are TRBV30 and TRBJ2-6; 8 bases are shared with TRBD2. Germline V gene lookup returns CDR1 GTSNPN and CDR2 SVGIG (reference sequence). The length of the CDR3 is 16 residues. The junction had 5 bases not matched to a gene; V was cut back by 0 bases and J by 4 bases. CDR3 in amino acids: CAWSVRRGAGANVLTF. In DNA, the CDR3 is TGTGCCTGGAGTGTAAGGCGGGGGGCGGGGGCCAACGTCCTGACTTTC.

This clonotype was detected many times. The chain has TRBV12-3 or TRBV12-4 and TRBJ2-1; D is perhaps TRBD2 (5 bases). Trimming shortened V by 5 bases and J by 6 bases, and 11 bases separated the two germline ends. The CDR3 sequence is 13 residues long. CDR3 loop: CASSRITSNEQFF. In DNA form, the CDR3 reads TGTGCCAGCAGTCGGATCACTAGCAATGAGCAGTTCTTC.

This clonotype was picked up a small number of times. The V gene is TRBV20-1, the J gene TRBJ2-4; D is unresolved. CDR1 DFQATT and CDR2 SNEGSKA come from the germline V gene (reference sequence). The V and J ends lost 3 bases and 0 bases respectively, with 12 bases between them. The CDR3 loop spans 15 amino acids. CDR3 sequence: CSASYAGLAKNIQYF. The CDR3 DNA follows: TGCAGTGCTAGTTATGCTGGTTTAGCCAAAAACATTCAGTACTTC.

The CDR3 is CASSAGLGYTF. The CDR3 nucleotides are TGTGCCAGCAGTGCCGGGTTGGGCTACACCTTC. V is TRBV25-1 and J is TRBJ1-2; no reliable D call. Germline V CDR1 and CDR2: MGHDK, SYGVNS. The CDR3 contains 11 residues. The V end was cut by 4 bases, the J end by 8 bases, with 8 bases between.

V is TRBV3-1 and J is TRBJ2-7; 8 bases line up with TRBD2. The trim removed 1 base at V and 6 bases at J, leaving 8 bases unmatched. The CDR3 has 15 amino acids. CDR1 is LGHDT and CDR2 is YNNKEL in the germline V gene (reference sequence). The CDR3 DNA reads TGTGCCAGCAGCCAAGCTCTCGCGGGAGGTCTCGAGCAGTACTTC. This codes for CASSQALAGGLEQYF.

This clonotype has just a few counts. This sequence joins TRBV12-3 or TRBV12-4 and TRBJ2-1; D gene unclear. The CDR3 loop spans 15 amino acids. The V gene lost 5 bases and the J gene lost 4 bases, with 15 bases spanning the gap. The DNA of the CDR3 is TGTGCCAGCAGTCGGCCTGGGCTCCCGTACAATGAGCAGTTCTTC. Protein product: CASSRPGLPYNEQFF.

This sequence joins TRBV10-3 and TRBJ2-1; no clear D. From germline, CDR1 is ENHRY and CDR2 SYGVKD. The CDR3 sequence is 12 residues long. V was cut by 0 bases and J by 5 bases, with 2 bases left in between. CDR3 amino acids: CAISESHNEQFF. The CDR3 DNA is TGTGCCATCAGTGAGTCGCACAATGAGCAGTTCTTC.

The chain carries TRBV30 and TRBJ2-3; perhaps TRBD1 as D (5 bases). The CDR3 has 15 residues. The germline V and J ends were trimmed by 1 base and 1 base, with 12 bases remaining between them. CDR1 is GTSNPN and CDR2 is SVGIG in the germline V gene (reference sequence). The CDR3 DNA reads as TGTGCCTGGAGTGACCCTTCGACAGGCACAGATACGCAGTATTTT. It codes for CAWSDPSTGTDTQYF.

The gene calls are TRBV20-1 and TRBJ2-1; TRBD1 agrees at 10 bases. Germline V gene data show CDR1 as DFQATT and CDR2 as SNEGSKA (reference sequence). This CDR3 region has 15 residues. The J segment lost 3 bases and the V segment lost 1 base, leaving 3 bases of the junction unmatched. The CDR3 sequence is CSARAGTGVYNEQFF. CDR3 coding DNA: TGCAGTGCTAGAGCTGGGACAGGGGTCTACAATGAGCAGTTCTTC.

The CDR3 sequence is CASSPGRGTDTQYF. CDR3 sequence (DNA): TGTGCCAGCAGCCCAGGAAGAGGCACAGATACGCAGTATTTT. The chain employs TRBV11-3 and TRBJ2-3; D is undetermined. The CDR3 is 14 amino acids. CDR1 is SGHNT and CDR2 is YENEEA in the germline V gene. V lost 5 bases, J lost 1 base, and 10 bases lay in between.

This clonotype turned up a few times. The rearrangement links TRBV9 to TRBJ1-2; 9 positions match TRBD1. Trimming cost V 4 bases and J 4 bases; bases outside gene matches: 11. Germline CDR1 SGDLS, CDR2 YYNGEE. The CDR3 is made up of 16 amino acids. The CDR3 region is CASSPEQGAEIYGYTF. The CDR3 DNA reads TGTGCCAGCAGCCCGGAACAGGGGGCCGAAATCTATGGCTACACCTTC.

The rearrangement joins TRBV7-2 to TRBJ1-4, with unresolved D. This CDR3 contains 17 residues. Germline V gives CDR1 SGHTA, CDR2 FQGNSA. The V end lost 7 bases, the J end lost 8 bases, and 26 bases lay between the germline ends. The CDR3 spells CASTSHIEPGMGEKLFF. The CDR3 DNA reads TGTGCCAGCACCTCCCACATCGAGCCTGGGATGGGAGAAAAACTGTTTTTT. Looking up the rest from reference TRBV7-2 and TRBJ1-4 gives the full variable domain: GAGVSQSPSNKVTEKGKDVELRCDPISGHTALYWYRQSLGQGLEFLIYFQGNSAPDKSGLPSDRFSAERTGGSVSTLTIQRTQQEDSAVYLCASTSHIEPGMGEKLFFGSGTQLSVL.

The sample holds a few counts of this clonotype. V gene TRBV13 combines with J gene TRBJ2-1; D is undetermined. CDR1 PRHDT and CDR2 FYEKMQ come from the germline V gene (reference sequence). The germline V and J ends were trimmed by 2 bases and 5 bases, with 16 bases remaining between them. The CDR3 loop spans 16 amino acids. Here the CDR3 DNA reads TGTGCCAGCAGCTTATCGCAGACCTGGATGGACAATGAGCAGTTCTTC. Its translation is CASSLSQTWMDNEQFF.

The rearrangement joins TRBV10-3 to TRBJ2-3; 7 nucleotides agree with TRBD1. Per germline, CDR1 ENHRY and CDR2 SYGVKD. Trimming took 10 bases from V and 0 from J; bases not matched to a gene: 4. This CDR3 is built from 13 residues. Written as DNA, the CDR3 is TGTGCCAGTCAACAGGGGAGCACAGATACGCAGTATTTT. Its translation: CASQQGSTDTQYF.

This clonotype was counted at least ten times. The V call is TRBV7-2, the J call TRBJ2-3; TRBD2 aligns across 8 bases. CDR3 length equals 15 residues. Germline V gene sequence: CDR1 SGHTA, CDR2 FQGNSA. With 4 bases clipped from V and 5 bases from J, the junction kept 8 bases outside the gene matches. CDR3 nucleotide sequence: TGTGCCAGCAGCTCGACTAGCGCTGATGAAGATACGCAGTATTTT. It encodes CASSSTSADEDTQYF.

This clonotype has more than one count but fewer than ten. CDR3 sequence: CASSFRDRGNPDTQYF. In DNA, the CDR3 is TGTGCCAGCAGTTTTAGGGACAGGGGAAACCCAGATACGCAGTATTTT. This chain uses TRBV27 with TRBJ2-3, with 10 bases matching TRBD1. The CDR3 is made up of 16 amino acids. Trimming took 3 bases from V and 4 from J; bases not matched to a gene: 7. From germline, CDR1 is MNHEY and CDR2 SMNVEV (reference sequence).

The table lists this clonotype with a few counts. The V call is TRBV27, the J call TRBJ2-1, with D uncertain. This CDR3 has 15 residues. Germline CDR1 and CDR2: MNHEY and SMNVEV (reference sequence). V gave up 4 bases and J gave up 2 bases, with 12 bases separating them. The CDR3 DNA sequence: TGTGCCAGCAGTTATAAGGCGGCCGCCTACAATGAGCAGTTCTTC. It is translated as CASSYKAAAYNEQFF.

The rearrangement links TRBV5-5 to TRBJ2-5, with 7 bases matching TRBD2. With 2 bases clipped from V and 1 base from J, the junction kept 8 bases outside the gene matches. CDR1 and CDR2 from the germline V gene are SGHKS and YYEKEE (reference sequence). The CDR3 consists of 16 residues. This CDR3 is CASSFTWTSSQETQYF. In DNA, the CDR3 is TGTGCCAGCAGCTTCACCTGGACTAGTTCCCAAGAGACCCAGTACTTC.

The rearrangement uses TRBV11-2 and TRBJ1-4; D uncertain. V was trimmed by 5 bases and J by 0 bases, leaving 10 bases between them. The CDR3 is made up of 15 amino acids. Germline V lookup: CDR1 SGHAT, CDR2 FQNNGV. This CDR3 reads CASSPTPATNEKLFF. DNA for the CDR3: TGTGCCAGCAGCCCTACGCCTGCAACTAATGAAAAACTGTTTTTT.

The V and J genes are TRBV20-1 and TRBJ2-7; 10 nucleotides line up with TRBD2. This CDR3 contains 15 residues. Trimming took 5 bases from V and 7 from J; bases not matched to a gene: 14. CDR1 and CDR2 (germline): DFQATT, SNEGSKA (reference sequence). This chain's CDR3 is CSAGPPSGRSGEQYF. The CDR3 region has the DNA TGCAGTGCTGGGCCACCTAGCGGGAGATCGGGGGAGCAGTACTTC.